This TCR beta chain was observed in a study of T cells in Graves' hyperthyroidism and ophthalmopathy (dated by TCRdb to 2018 to 2020). In the study overall: Peripheral blood samples were taken at the time of initial diagnosis, prior to any treatment. Whether ophthalmopathy could be predicted prospectively was tested in an independent validation cohort made up of roughly 20 hyperthyroidism patients plus 17 patients who later progressed to ophthalmopathy. TCR V-J signatures able to tell the groups apart were searched for in a discovery cohort of 95 to 100 patients, of whom fewer than 45 had Graves' ophthalmopathy and around 58 had stable Graves' hyperthyroidism. The study also compared thyroid tissue and blood T-cell repertoires from over 5 Graves' hyperthyroidism patients. The 100 or so discovery patients were randomly split 7:3 into training and test sets. After sampling, hyperthyroidism patients received methimazole starting at 30 mg daily, and ophthalmopathy patients received high-dose intravenous methylprednisolone. According to the paper, TCR Vbeta CDR3 sequencing was carried out on around 140 peripheral blood samples, which came from approximately 43 ophthalmopathy, around 74 hyperthyroidism and about 17 progressor patients.

Notes on this clonotype: The clone's antigen remains unknown. At one end the junction does not follow the germline gene, possibly because of a read error.

A patient counted as having stable Graves' hyperthyroidism if no progression to ophthalmopathy occurred over 18 months of follow-up. The hyperthyroidism patients were between 18 and 65 years old and newly diagnosed, with a disease duration of less than 2 months. Patients with uncontrolled infections, other autoimmune diseases, pregnancy or lactation were excluded. Diagnoses were established on the basis of clinical symptoms, serum thyroxine and TRAb, thyroid ultrasound, and orbital computed tomography. PBMCs were separated from around 9.1 ml of fresh peripheral blood using Ficoll-Paque density gradient centrifugation. Total RNA was extracted using Trizol reagent, and RNA quality was assessed on an Agilent 2100 Bioanalyzer. CDR3 length: 15 amino acids, cysteine to phenylalanine. CDR3 DNA only is kept here, 45 bases in frame from base 1. For CDR1 and CDR2, the germline V gene (reference sequence) lists SEHNR and FQNEAQ.

The paper as a whole reports these results and caveats: In validation, the model predicted progression to ophthalmopathy a median of about 6.8 months before onset, with 70% to 71% sensitivity and 72.22% specificity. Sample size was not statistically predetermined, and blinding of investigators to group allocation was not performed. A 13 V-J signature model separated ophthalmopathy from stable hyperthyroidism, with over 85% sensitivity and 81% to 82% specificity in cross-validation and 80%/75% in testing. Most expanded thyroid clonotypes (frequency above 0.001) were also found in blood, which suggests that blood repertoires may mirror thyroid immune responses.

The TCR beta CDR3 regions were amplified from the RNA transcripts. The TCR CDR3 was subjected to a first round of RT-PCR using the HTBI primer set and the Qiagen OneStep RT-PCR kit. Libraries were constructed in a second round of multiplex PCR, after which size selection and purification were carried out. The libraries were sequenced on an Illumina HiSeq2000 using paired-end 100 bp reads. The source study handled its data this way. SOAPnuke was used to process the raw data, removing reads that contained adapters or uncalled bases, had a mean Phred below 15, or lacked an exact match to the constant primer or identifier. High-quality paired reads were merged with COPE v1.2.5, and unique nucleotide sequences were defined as clonotypes. Clonotypes were aligned to IMGT TRBV, TRBD and TRBJ reference segments using MiTCR v1.1. Analysis was restricted to V-J combinations with a frequency above 0.0001, which covered just over 98% of repertoires. The TCS score was defined as F50 (clonal expansion) divided by E x V (chaos), with BLOSUM62-based TCRdist calculated between CDR3 peptides within each V-J. Welch's t-statistics and random forest reduced just over 500 V-J features to 10 to 15, which were used in a naive Bayes classifier (R e1071). TCRdb reprocessing: public reads trimmed at Q25 with fastp, clones called with MiXCR, in-frame beta chains kept. A single entry per CDR3 protein holds the most common genes and DNA from its merged rows. TCRdb's processing, not the authors' own work, is the source of the V and J calls. The sample table holds about 92,000 distinct CDR3 sequences, of which 51% were seen once. 25% to 30% of the sample rests with the top ten.

This receptor was obtained from a woman in her 40s with Graves' hyperthyroidism. The sequence joins TRBV7-9 to TRBJ2-5; the central 10 bases match TRBD1. Sequenced: blood. The CDR3 reads as follows: CASSQDRGENQPQYF. The DNA sequence follows: TGCGCCAGCAGCCAGGACAGGGGGGAGAATCAGCCCCAGTACTTC.